Sequencing of this TCR beta chain was carried out in a study of T cells in Graves' hyperthyroidism and ophthalmopathy. Amplified TCR beta CDR3 regions derived from RNA transcripts. An initial round of RT-PCR targeting the TCR CDR3 relied on the HTBI primer set. TCRdb passed the multiplex PCR reads through MiXCR, listing each CDR3 protein once. The sample consists of 200,000 to 250,000 distinct CDR3 sequences, about a sixth of them appearing once. Whole-study findings and limits: Most thyroid clonotypes with frequency above 0.001 were detected in blood. Ophthalmopathy stood apart from stable hyperthyroidism in a 13 V-J model. For ophthalmopathy, model prediction preceded onset by a median around six months.

Trimming removed 6 bases at V and 3 bases at J, with 11 bases between. This CDR3 comprises 14 residues. Per germline, CDR1 MNHEY and CDR2 SVGEGT. Exclusions: uncontrolled infection, other autoimmune disease, pregnancy, lactation. This clonotype showed up many times. Its antigen remains unidentified. The receptor comes from a woman aged 18-30 years with Graves' ophthalmopathy. The V and J genes are TRBV6-2 or TRBV6-3 and TRBJ2-2; possible D gene TRBD1, 5 bases. Sequences were obtained from blood. CDR3 DNA sequence: TGTGCCAGCAGACTCGCGACAGACACCGGGGAGCTGTTTTTT. Its translation is CASRLATDTGELFF.